This TCR beta chain originates from a study of blood T cell repertoires in COVID-19. Study at large: From T cells, B-cell-depleted T cells, or PBMCs came the material, which was cDNA or gDNA.

Unmatched junction bases numbered 6, after V lost 4 bases and J lost 3 bases. Germline CDR1 MNHEY, CDR2 SMNVEV (reference sequence). CDR3 length: 16 amino acids. As originally analysed: Estimation of nucleated cell counts relied on the amplification of reference gene primers. TCRdb keeps only in-frame clones here, not all; method: immunoSEQ multiplex PCR. That table is the source of V, J and clone size, and D and trimming were worked out from the DNA. This sample has tens of thousands of clones; 70% to 80% occur once, and the top ten carry roughly 21%. This clone was detected only a few times. This clonotype originated in a man between 65 and 85 years old with acute or convalescent COVID-19. Sample: peripheral blood. The gene calls are TRBV27 and TRBJ2-7; the match to TRBD2 covers 13 bases. CDR3 nucleotides: TGTGCCAGCAGTTACTCACTAGCGGGAGGGTTCTACGAGCAGTACTTC. Translating gives CASSYSLAGGFYEQYF.